This T cell receptor beta chain was documented in a study of human T cells and chemical hapten exposure. The wider study: The sensitizer, 2% DPC, was used on roughly 2 cm by roughly 2 cm of upper inner arm skin. Application of 0.01% DPC to the upper back was done by patch test, with a reading at 6 days.

Time point noted: patch test 2, 6 weeks after DPC sensitization. The sample's treatment: therapeutic diphenylcyclopropenone sensitization with weekly scalp DPC. Blood collection happened ahead of applying each patch test. One entry per CDR3 protein, called by TCRdb with MiXCR from the RACE reads. The sample holds about 82,000 distinct CDR3 sequences; approximately 7% are singletons and the top ten take about 1.5%. There are many counts of this clonotype. Germline loops: CDR1 SQVTM, CDR2 ANQGSEA. Deletions cut 5 bases from V and 6 bases from J, with 10 bases between. The CDR3 is 11 amino acids. This specimen consisted of whole blood, obtained in connection with sensitization to the hapten diphenylcyclopropenone (DPC). The clonotype was recovered from a woman under 40 with alopecia areata. Some clones in this sample may be carry-over from other donors' samples. The chain combines TRBV29-1 with TRBJ1-2; D gene unclear. CDR3 nucleotides: TGCAGCGTTAAAGTGGGTCATGGCTACACCTTC. This encodes CSVKVGHGYTF.